Shown below are 26 T cell receptor beta chains from a single sample sequenced in a study of blood T cell repertoires in COVID-19. The data were produced by immunoSEQ multiplex PCR, yet TCRdb's version contains in-frame clones alone and is incomplete. Found here are 180,000 or so clones, 86% of them singletons; the top ten hold roughly 7.3%. The specimen was peripheral blood. The origin of the receptors is a woman older than 75 in a cohort sampled during active or convalescent COVID-19.

The CDR3 coding sequence is TGTGCCAGCAGCCAAGATGTGGGGCCGTTTCTCAATGAGCAGTTCTTC. Encoded protein: CASSQDVGPFLNEQFF. The chain uses TRBV3-1 (or the pseudogene TRBV3-2) and TRBJ2-1, with D tentatively TRBD1 (5 bases). Trimming left V 0 bases short and J 6 bases short, with 15 bases between. The CDR3 sequence is 16 residues long. Per germline, CDR1 LGHDT and CDR2 YNNKEL (reference sequence).

This chain links TRBV10-2 with TRBJ2-5, with 14 positions matching TRBD2. There are 16 residues in the CDR3. Germline CDR1 reads WSHSY; CDR2 reads SAAADI. J was trimmed by 5 bases and V by 6 bases; bases with no gene match: 8. The CDR3 sequence: CASSPGLAGGEETQYF. The CDR3 DNA is TGCGCCAGCAGCCCTGGACTAGCGGGGGGTGAGGAGACCCAGTACTTC.

The V and J genes are TRBV13 and TRBJ2-3; D gene uncertain. Deletions cut 5 bases from V and 6 bases from J, with 6 bases between. Germline V gene lookup returns CDR1 PRHDT and CDR2 FYEKMQ (reference sequence). This CDR3 has 11 residues. The CDR3 nucleotides read TGTGCCAGCAGCCAGGTTGATACGCAGTATTTT. It encodes CASSQVDTQYF.

The J gene is TRBJ1-2, the V gene TRBV27; no reliable D call. CDR1 and CDR2 (germline): MNHEY, SMNVEV (reference sequence). The CDR3 has 13 residues. Trimming took 6 bases from V and 5 from J, leaving 13 bases between them. The CDR3 bases are TGTGCCAGCAGCTCCTTCTCAGGTTATGGCTACACCTTC. Its translation: CASSSFSGYGYTF.

The J gene is TRBJ2-2, the V gene TRBV10-3, with TRBD1 identical over 10 bases. The CDR3 totals 15 residues. V lost 2 bases, J lost 5 bases, and 2 bases stayed unmatched. Germline CDR1 and CDR2: ENHRY and SYGVKD. This CDR3 is CAISEADRGTGELFF. For the CDR3, the DNA is TGTGCCATCAGTGAGGCGGACAGGGGGACCGGGGAGCTGTTTTTT.

The chain uses TRBV15 and TRBJ2-1; 9 bases fit TRBD2. This CDR3 contains 17 residues. V was pared by 3 bases and J by 4 bases, with 10 bases of the junction left unmatched. Germline V gives CDR1 LNHNV, CDR2 YYDKDF (reference sequence). The CDR3 nucleotides are TGTGCCACCAGCAGGGGGGGAGCGGGAGGCCGTTACAATGAGCAGTTCTTC. Residues: CATSRGGAGGRYNEQFF.

The chain is built from TRBV5-5 and TRBJ1-6, with TRBD1 matching 8 bases. The trim removed 0 bases at V and 9 bases at J, leaving 8 bases unmatched. Germline values: CDR1 SGHKS, CDR2 YYEKEE (reference sequence). This CDR3 region has 16 residues. CDR3: CASSLAHDRGISPLHF. Here the CDR3 DNA reads TGTGCCAGCAGCTTGGCCCACGACAGGGGCATTTCACCCCTCCACTTT.

In this sample, this clone turned up once. This chain links TRBV2 with TRBJ1-5, with 7 bases matching TRBD1. Germline V gene data show CDR1 as SNHLY and CDR2 as FYNNEI. The V gene end was trimmed by 6 bases and the J gene end by 2 bases; junction bases not matched to a gene: 4. The CDR3 covers 14 residues. The DNA of the CDR3 is TGTGCCAGCAGCGTTACAGGGGGCAATCAGCCCCAGCATTTT. Its translation is CASSVTGGNQPQHF.

Details on this clone: The sample holds other DNA sequences that translate to the same CDR3. This chain links TRBV20-1 with TRBJ2-5; D may be TRBD2 (5 bases). This CDR3 region has 11 residues. With 7 bases removed from V and 1 base from J, the gap between germline ends came to 7 bases. CDR1 and CDR2 from the germline V gene are DFQATT and SNEGSKA (reference sequence). The CDR3 here is CSGTLQETQYF. CDR3 DNA: TGCAGTGGGACTCTCCAAGAGACCCAGTACTTC.

This sequence joins TRBV5-4 and TRBJ2-2, with D unresolved. The CDR3 is made up of 15 amino acids. Looked up from germline, CDR1 is SGHNT and CDR2 is YYREEE (reference sequence). Trimming cost V 0 bases and J 4 bases, with 10 bases left between them. The CDR3 nucleotides are TGTGCCAGCAGCTTGGACCCCCAGGCCACCGGGGAGCTGTTTTTT. Translated: CASSLDPQATGELFF.

The chain employs TRBV7-9 and TRBJ1-6; D perhaps matches TRBD1 (5 bases). This CDR3 is 13 amino acids long. Trimming cost V 5 bases and J 4 bases, with 6 bases left between them. The V gene's germline CDR1 is SEHNR and CDR2 FQNEAQ (reference sequence). The CDR3 DNA sequence: TGTGCCAGCAGCCCAGGGTATAATTCACCCCTCCACTTT. Translation gives CASSPGYNSPLHF.

V and J are TRBV10-1 and TRBJ1-1; 9 nucleotides agree with TRBD1. The germline gives CDR1 WNHNN, CDR2 SYGVQD (reference sequence). This CDR3 has 15 amino acids. Trimming took 3 bases from V and 5 from J; bases not matched to a gene: 7. This CDR3 reads CASSDSDRGGTEAFF. DNA of the CDR3: TGCGCCAGCAGTGATTCGGACAGGGGCGGGACTGAAGCTTTCTTT.

The rearrangement uses TRBV5-6 and TRBJ1-5; weak D call: TRBD1 (6 bases). The CDR3 is made up of 14 amino acids. Germline CDR1 and CDR2: SGHDT and YYEEEE. Between the trimmed V and J ends, which lost 4 bases and 4 bases, there was a span of 12 bases. In DNA, the CDR3 is TGTGCCAGCAGCCTCTGGACAGCAAATCAGCCCCAGCATTTT. Translating gives CASSLWTANQPQHF.

The chain joins TRBV5-1 to TRBJ2-7; D may be TRBD2 (5 bases). CDR1 and CDR2 from the germline V gene are SGHRS and YFSETQ. The CDR3 covers 16 residues. The V end was cut by 3 bases, the J end by 2 bases, with 18 bases between. The CDR3 coding sequence is TGCGCCAGCAGCTCCCCGTCCGGGGTGAGGACCTACGAGCAGTACTTC. Translating it yields CASSSPSGVRTYEQYF.

The chain uses TRBV20-1 and TRBJ1-2; D gene ambiguous. The length of the CDR3 is 11 residues. The V gene's germline CDR1 is DFQATT and CDR2 SNEGSKA (reference sequence). The CDR3 here is CAARQNYGYTF. Here the CDR3 DNA reads TGCGCGGCGCGGCAAAACTATGGCTACACCTTC.

The chain uses TRBV9 and TRBJ2-1; D is unclear. CDR1 is SGDLS and CDR2 is YYNGEE in the germline V gene. CDR3 size: 14 residues. V was cut by 0 bases and J by 5 bases, with 9 bases left in between. This chain's CDR3 is CASSVGYPDNEQFF. The CDR3 DNA follows: TGTGCCAGCAGCGTAGGGTACCCGGACAATGAGCAGTTCTTC.

This clone has only one observation. V gene TRBV25-1 combines with J gene TRBJ1-4; D remains ambiguous. CDR3 size: 17 residues. CDR1 is MGHDK, CDR2 SYGVNS, per germline. Trimming took 7 bases from V and 0 from J, leaving 18 bases between them. CDR3 sequence (DNA): TGTGCCAGCATGGGCCCGTGGCAATCTGCAACTAATGAAAAACTGTTTTTT. Residues: CASMGPWQSATNEKLFF.

The chain has TRBV6-5 and TRBJ2-3; tentative D call: TRBD1 (5 bases). Germline assignment: CDR1 MNHEY and CDR2 SVGAGI. V was shortened by 6 bases and J by 6 bases, with 16 bases between the two germline ends. This CDR3 has 14 amino acids. CDR3 in amino acids: CASRNHGRGDTQYF. CDR3 DNA: TGTGCCAGCAGAAACCATGGTAGGGGTGATACGCAGTATTTT.

This chain uses TRBV7-2 with TRBJ2-2; 9 nucleotides match TRBD2. V lost 6 bases to trimming and J lost 5 bases; unmatched junction nucleotides: 10. Germline assignment: CDR1 SGHTA and CDR2 FQGNSA. CDR3 length: 16 amino acids. The chain's CDR3 is CASRLSGGYRTGELFF. CDR3 coding DNA: TGTGCCAGCAGATTAAGCGGGGGGTACAGAACCGGGGAGCTGTTTTTT.

The chain couples TRBV7-2 to TRBJ2-1; the match to TRBD2 covers 11 bases. V trimming: 1 base; J trimming: 6 bases; junction bases outside the gene matches: 2. The CDR3 spans 15 residues. The V gene's germline CDR1 is SGHTA and CDR2 FQGNSA. The CDR3 loop is CASSLGLAGINEQFF. Written as DNA, the CDR3 is TGTGCCAGCAGCTTAGGACTAGCGGGGATCAATGAGCAGTTCTTC.

The gene calls are TRBV9 and TRBJ1-1, with D unclear. Germline V CDR1 and CDR2: SGDLS, YYNGEE. The CDR3 length is 14 residues. Trimming left V 0 bases short and J 8 bases short, with 14 bases between. The CDR3 DNA follows: TGTGCCAGCAGCGTAGGAACAGCCAATGGCGAAGCTTTCTTT. Residues: CASSVGTANGEAFF.

The genes are TRBV5-6 and TRBJ2-1, with D perhaps TRBD1 (5 bases). This CDR3 spans 17 amino acids. With 4 bases removed from V and 8 bases from J, the gap between germline ends came to 25 bases. CDR1 and CDR2 (germline): SGHDT, YYEEEE. CDR3 coding DNA: TGTGCCAGCAGCCCTACCCCGGTGGGGCCATTTTACCATGAGCAGTTCTTC. Protein sequence: CASSPTPVGPFYHEQFF.

The gene calls are TRBV5-6 and TRBJ1-1, with TRBD1 identical over 7 bases. V dropped 2 bases and J dropped 0; count of bases not matched to a gene: 4. Germline assignment: CDR1 SGHDT and CDR2 YYEEEE. CDR3 size: 15 residues. The CDR3 DNA is TGTGCCAGCAGCTTATACGGACAGGTGAACACTGAAGCTTTCTTT. Its protein product is CASSLYGQVNTEAFF.

This clone has more than one count but fewer than ten. This chain uses TRBV6-6 with TRBJ1-3; TRBD1 aligns across 7 bases. Germline V lookup: CDR1 MNHNY, CDR2 SVGAGI (reference sequence). J gave up 1 base and V 1 base, and 1 base lay outside the gene matches. This CDR3 is 15 amino acids long. The CDR3 protein is CASSYYRGSGNTIYF. The CDR3 DNA reads TGTGCCAGCAGTTACTACAGGGGATCTGGAAACACCATATATTTT.

The gene calls are TRBV10-1 and TRBJ1-3; D uncertain. This CDR3 has 16 residues. V shed 3 bases and J shed 0 bases, with 12 bases lying between them. In germline, CDR1 is WNHNN, CDR2 SYGVQD (reference sequence). CDR3 sequence: CASSDYRLNSGNTIYF. CDR3 in DNA: TGCGCCAGCAGTGACTACAGACTAAACTCTGGAAACACCATATATTTT.

This clone was observed a single time. The chain is built from TRBV3-1 (or the pseudogene TRBV3-2) and TRBJ1-4; D not certain. The CDR3 loop spans 13 amino acids. Trimming took off 3 bases at V and 5 bases at J, with 7 bases between the two ends. Germline assignment: CDR1 LGHDT and CDR2 YNNKEL (reference sequence). CDR3 sequence (DNA): TGTGCCAGCAGCCACACACCCAATGAAAAACTGTTTTTT. Residues: CASSHTPNEKLFF.